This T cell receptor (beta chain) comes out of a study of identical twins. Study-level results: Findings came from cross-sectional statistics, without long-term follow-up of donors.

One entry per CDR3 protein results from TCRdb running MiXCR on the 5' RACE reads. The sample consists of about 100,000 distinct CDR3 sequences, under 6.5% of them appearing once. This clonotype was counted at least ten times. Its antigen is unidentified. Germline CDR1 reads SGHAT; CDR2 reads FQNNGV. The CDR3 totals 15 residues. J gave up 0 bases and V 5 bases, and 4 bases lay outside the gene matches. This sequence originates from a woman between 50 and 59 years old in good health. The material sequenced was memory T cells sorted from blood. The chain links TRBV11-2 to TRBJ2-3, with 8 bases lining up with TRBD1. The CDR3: CASSLTGVSTDTQYF. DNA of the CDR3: TGTGCCAGCAGCCTGACAGGGGTTAGCACAGATACGCAGTATTTT.